The T cell receptor beta chain described here comes from a study of T-cell reconstitution after alpha-beta-depleted transplantation in children. Study results and caveats: Expanded graft clones, several hundred of them, were reportedly the source of alpha-beta T cells about two months after transplant. Among T cells one year after transplant, newly produced cells accounted for most counts and diversity.

Preparation of the TCRbeta library used unique molecular identifiers. TCRdb ran MiXCR on the PCR reads and lists one entry per CDR3 protein. The sample lists a few hundred thousand distinct CDR3 sequences, around 7% occurring once. This clonotype was counted a single time. Its specificity is unknown. At one of its ends the junction is not consistent with the germline gene, which may arise from a read error. CDR3 length: 14 amino acids. Germline V gene sequence: CDR1 SGHRS, CDR2 YFSETQ. This receptor was obtained from a boy aged 2 to 9 with acute lymphoblastic leukemia, due to receive a stem cell transplant. The source was PBMCs, collected before TCRalphabeta/CD19-depleted stem cell transplant. The V gene is TRBV5-1, the J gene TRBJ2-5; D gene unclear. CDR3 DNA: TGCGCCAGCAGCTTGGCTAGTCAAAAAGAGACCCAGCACTTC. Translation gives CASSLASQKETQHF.